Listed below are T cell receptor beta chains from one sample, sequenced in a study of blood T cell repertoires in COVID-19. Data came from immunoSEQ multiplex PCR; TCRdb stores just in-frame clones and leaves some out. This table holds some 270,000 clones, approximately 85% found once. Sequenced input: PBMCs or T cells enriched from blood (not recorded which). The receptors originated from a woman aged 25-40 years who had recovered from COVID-19. The CDR3 runs from the conserved cysteine through the conserved F or W. The D gene is left open where the match is weak. Not all rows give a size; the values are once, few, many and, for expanded clones, a class.

cdr3_aa	cdr3_nt	d_call	clone_size	v_call	j_call
CASSVQGNEKLFF	TGTGCCAGCTCGGTACAGGGAAATGAAAAACTGTTTTTT	-	-	TRBV16	TRBJ1-4
CASDGEGGAYEQYF	TGTGCCAGCGACGGAGAGGGGGGGGCCTACGAGCAGTACTTC	-	few	TRBV25-1	TRBJ2-7
CASSLAFGELFF	TGTGCCAGCAGCTTAGCCTTCGGGGAGCTGTTTTTT	-	once	TRBV7-6	TRBJ2-2
CASSQVLEQYF	TGTGCCAGCAGCCAGGTCCTAGAGCAGTACTTC	-	-	TRBV2	TRBJ2-7
CASSLGGRRGGYEQYF	TGTGCCAGCAGCTTAGGAGGAAGGAGGGGGGGCTACGAGCAGTACTTC	-	-	TRBV7-8	TRBJ2-7
CASSLDAGYYNEQFF	TGTGCCAGCAGCTTAGATGCGGGGTACTACAATGAGCAGTTCTTC	-	once	TRBV7-2	TRBJ2-1
CASSLRGSFSYEQYF	TGTGCCAGCAGTTTGAGAGGGAGCTTTTCCTACGAGCAGTACTTC	-	-	TRBV28	TRBJ2-7
CASSPRAVSNSEKLFF	TGTGCCAGCTCACCACGCGCCGTCTCCAATAGTGAAAAACTGTTTTTT	-	-	TRBV18	TRBJ1-4
CASRKGVATNTGELFF	TGTGCCAGTAGGAAAGGGGTGGCGACGAACACCGGGGAGCTGTTTTTT	-	-	TRBV19	TRBJ2-2
CASSFIGGDNQPQHF	TGTGCCAGCAGTTTCATCGGGGGGGACAATCAGCCCCAGCATTTT	-	-	TRBV6-4	TRBJ1-5
CASSYSKGNSPLHF	TGTGCCAGCAGTTACTCGAAGGGGAATTCACCCCTCCACTTT	-	-	TRBV6-5	TRBJ1-6
CASSEARLAGEQYF	TGTGCCAGCAGCGAAGCCAGACTAGCGGGCGAGCAGTACTTC	TRBD2	-	TRBV2	TRBJ2-7
CASSLGQDYEQYF	TGCGCCAGCAGCTTGGGTCAGGATTACGAGCAGTACTTC	-	-	TRBV5-1	TRBJ2-7
CASSLLLTGRAPEAFF	TGTGCCAGCAGTTTATTACTGACGGGCAGGGCCCCTGAAGCTTTCTTT	-	-	TRBV28	TRBJ1-1
CSVEEGTSGVIGANVLTF	TGCAGCGTTGAGGAGGGGACTAGCGGGGTCATCGGGGCCAACGTCCTGACTTTC	TRBD2	-	TRBV29-1	TRBJ2-6
CASSPQGWGYTF	TGTGCCAGCAGCCCCCAGGGTTGGGGCTACACCTTC	-	few	TRBV7-2	TRBJ1-2
CASSQYPRDTYEQYF	TGTGCCAGCAGCCAATACCCACGGGACACGTACGAGCAGTACTTC	-	-	TRBV5-6	TRBJ2-7
CASSPLAGGTTDTQYF	TGTGCCAGCAGCCCCCTAGCGGGAGGGACTACAGATACGCAGTATTTT	TRBD2	-	TRBV7-9	TRBJ2-3
CASRRKGDAAFF	TGTGCCAGCAGAAGAAAGGGGGATGCAGCTTTCTTT	-	-	TRBV28	TRBJ1-1
CSVRTGMDNIQYF	TGCAGCGTCAGGACAGGGATGGATAACATTCAGTACTTC	TRBD1	many	TRBV29-1	TRBJ2-4
CASTTGIVGEQYF	TGTGCCAGCACGACAGGGATCGTGGGGGAGCAGTACTTC	TRBD1	-	TRBV6-5	TRBJ2-7
CATRDGGRLNTEAFF	TGTGCCACTAGGGATGGAGGGCGCTTGAACACTGAAGCTTTCTTT	-	once	TRBV19	TRBJ1-1
CASSFHKGNGYTF	TGTGCCAGCAGTTTTCACAAGGGGAATGGCTACACCTTC	-	-	TRBV28	TRBJ1-2
CASGGLGKEQYF	TGTGCCAGCGGGGGACTTGGTAAGGAGCAGTACTTC	-	-	TRBV12-3/TRBV12-4	TRBJ2-7
CASSRTPVSTDTQYF	TGCGCCAGCAGTCGTACACCAGTGAGCACAGATACGCAGTATTTT	-	-	TRBV10-1	TRBJ2-3
CASSVDPAASYEQYF	TGTGCCAGCAGCGTAGACCCAGCGGCCTCCTACGAGCAGTACTTC	-	-	TRBV9	TRBJ2-7
CAGSTSGGLGETQYF	TGTGCCGGCTCGACTAGCGGGGGCCTAGGGGAGACCCAGTACTTC	TRBD2	-	TRBV6-5	TRBJ2-5
CASSPEEDPYNEQFF	TGTGCCAGTAGCCCGGAGGAGGACCCATACAATGAGCAGTTCTTC	-	-	TRBV19	TRBJ2-1
CASSTRTGDQETQYF	TGTGCCAGTAGTACTCGGACAGGTGACCAAGAGACCCAGTACTTC	TRBD1	-	TRBV19	TRBJ2-5
CASSLATGGRGYTF	TGTGCCAGCAGCTTAGCAACAGGGGGGAGAGGCTACACCTTC	TRBD1	-	TRBV7-2	TRBJ1-2
CASSLEEWHSSGNTIYF	TGTGCCAGCAGCTTAGAAGAATGGCACAGCTCTGGAAACACCATATATTTT	-	-	TRBV11-2	TRBJ1-3
CASSQSYSSTDTQYF	TGTGCCAGCAGCCAATCCTATAGTAGCACAGATACGCAGTATTTT	-	-	TRBV16	TRBJ2-3
CASSPQGRADAYEQYF	TGTGCCAGCAGCCCACAGGGCAGGGCGGATGCCTACGAGCAGTACTTC	-	-	TRBV13	TRBJ2-7
CASSFLAGQYNEQFF	TGTGCCAGCAGCTTCCTAGCGGGACAATACAATGAGCAGTTCTTC	TRBD2	-	TRBV7-2	TRBJ2-1
CASSSPKRGQVEQYF	TGTGCCAGCAGTTCCCCCAAAAGGGGCCAAGTCGAGCAGTACTTC	-	-	TRBV28	TRBJ2-7
CASSLRVPGQGEQEKLFF	TGTGCCAGCAGCCTACGAGTCCCGGGACAGGGAGAACAGGAAAAACTGTTTTTT	TRBD1	-	TRBV7-2	TRBJ1-4
CSVAERQGMGNEQFF	TGCAGCGTTGCCGAGAGACAGGGGATGGGCAATGAGCAGTTCTTC	TRBD1	-	TRBV29-1	TRBJ2-1
CASSEPYQQDHYGYTF	TGTGCCAGCAGTGAACCGTACCAACAGGATCACTATGGCTACACCTTC	-	few	TRBV2	TRBJ1-2
CASSERDGGSPLHF	TGTGCCAGCAGCGAAAGGGACGGGGGGTCACCCCTCCACTTT	-	-	TRBV7-9	TRBJ1-6
CASSLSDRGNNEQFF	TGTGCCAGCAGTTTATCGGACAGGGGGAACAATGAGCAGTTCTTC	TRBD1	-	TRBV28	TRBJ2-1
CASRYEDYEQYF	TGTGCCAGCAGGTACGAGGACTACGAGCAGTACTTC	-	once	TRBV7-9	TRBJ2-7
CASSPDRGNRSPLHF	TGTGCCAGCAGTCCCGACAGGGGCAATAGGTCACCCCTCCACTTT	TRBD1	few	TRBV7-9	TRBJ1-6
CASSKPRGILPYEQYF	TGTGCCAGCAGTAAACCGCGGGGAATTCTTCCCTACGAGCAGTACTTC	-	-	TRBV6-2/TRBV6-3	TRBJ2-7
CATSDGLKTSDQPQHF	TGTGCCACCAGTGACGGACTGAAAACGTCGGATCAGCCCCAGCATTTT	-	-	TRBV24-1	TRBJ1-5
CASSPGTGARDEQFF	TGTGCCAGCAGCCCAGGGACAGGGGCTCGAGATGAGCAGTTCTTC	TRBD1	-	TRBV7-9	TRBJ2-1
CASSRTSGLNGNEQFF	TGTGCCAGCAGTCGGACTAGCGGACTTAACGGAAATGAGCAGTTCTTC	TRBD2	-	TRBV2	TRBJ2-1
CASSLGGELGNIQYF	TGTGCCAGCAGCTTAGGTGGGGAGCTGGGGAACATTCAGTACTTC	-	-	TRBV11-3	TRBJ2-4
CASSLEEAGAHGNYGYTF	TGTGCCAGCAGCTTGGAAGAGGCAGGGGCGCATGGAAACTATGGCTACACCTTC	-	-	TRBV5-8	TRBJ1-2
CASSLNSGDTQYF	TGTGCCAGCAGTCTCAACAGCGGGGATACGCAGTATTTT	-	-	TRBV27	TRBJ2-3
CASSLWWARTGGRTEAFF	TGTGCCAGCAGTTTATGGTGGGCTCGGACAGGGGGAAGGACTGAAGCTTTCTTT	TRBD1	-	TRBV28	TRBJ1-1
CASSLGGNLNEQFF	TGCGCCAGCAGCTTGGGAGGGAATCTCAATGAGCAGTTCTTC	-	-	TRBV5-1	TRBJ2-1
CASSSTSGRWTDTQYF	TGTGCCAGCAGTTCTACTAGCGGGAGATGGACAGATACGCAGTATTTT	TRBD2	-	TRBV27	TRBJ2-3
CAISALGTEAFF	TGTGCCATCAGTGCTCTCGGCACTGAAGCTTTCTTT	-	-	TRBV10-3	TRBJ1-1